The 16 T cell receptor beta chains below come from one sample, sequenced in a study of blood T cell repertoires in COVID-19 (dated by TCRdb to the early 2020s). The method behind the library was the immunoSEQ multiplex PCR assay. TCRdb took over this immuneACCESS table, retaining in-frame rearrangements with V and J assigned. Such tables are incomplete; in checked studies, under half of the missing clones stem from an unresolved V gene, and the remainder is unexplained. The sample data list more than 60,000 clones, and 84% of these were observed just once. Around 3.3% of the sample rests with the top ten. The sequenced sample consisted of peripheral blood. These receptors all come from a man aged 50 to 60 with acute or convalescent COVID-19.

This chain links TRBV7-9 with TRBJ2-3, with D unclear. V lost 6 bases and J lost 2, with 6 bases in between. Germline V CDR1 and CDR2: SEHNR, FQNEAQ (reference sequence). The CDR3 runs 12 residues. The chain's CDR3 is CASRSSTDTQYF. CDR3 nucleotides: TGTGCCAGCAGGAGCTCCACAGATACGCAGTATTTT.

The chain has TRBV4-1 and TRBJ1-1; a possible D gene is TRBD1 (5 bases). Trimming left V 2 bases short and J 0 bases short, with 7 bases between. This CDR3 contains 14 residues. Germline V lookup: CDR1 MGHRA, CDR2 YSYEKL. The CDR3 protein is CASSQQGMNTEAFF. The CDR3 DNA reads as TGCGCCAGCAGCCAACAGGGAATGAACACTGAAGCTTTCTTT.

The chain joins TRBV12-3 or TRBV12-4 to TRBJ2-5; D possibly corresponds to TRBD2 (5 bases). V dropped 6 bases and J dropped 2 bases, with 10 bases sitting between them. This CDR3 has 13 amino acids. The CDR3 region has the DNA TGTGCCAGCAGACTAGGAGTACAAGAGACCCAGTACTTC. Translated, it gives CASRLGVQETQYF.

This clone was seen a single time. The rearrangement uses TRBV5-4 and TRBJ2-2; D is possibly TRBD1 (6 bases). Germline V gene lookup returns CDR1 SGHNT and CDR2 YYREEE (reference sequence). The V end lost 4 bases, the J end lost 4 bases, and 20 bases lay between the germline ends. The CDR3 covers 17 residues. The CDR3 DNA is TGTGCCAGCAGCCCCGAACCGGGACATACCACCACCGGGGAGCTGTTTTTT. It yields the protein CASSPEPGHTTTGELFF.

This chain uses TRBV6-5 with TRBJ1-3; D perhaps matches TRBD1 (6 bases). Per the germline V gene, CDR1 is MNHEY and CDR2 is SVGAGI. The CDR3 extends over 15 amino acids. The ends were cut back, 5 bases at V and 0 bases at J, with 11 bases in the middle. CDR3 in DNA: TGTGCCAGCAGTCGTCAGGGGATCTCTGGAAACACCATATATTTT. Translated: CASSRQGISGNTIYF.

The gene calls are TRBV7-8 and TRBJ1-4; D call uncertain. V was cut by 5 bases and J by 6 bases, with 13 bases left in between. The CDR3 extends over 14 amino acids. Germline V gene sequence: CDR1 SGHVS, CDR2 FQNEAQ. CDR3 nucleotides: TGTGCCAGCAGCCCCCATGAATCGGATGAAAAACTGTTTTTT. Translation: CASSPHESDEKLFF.

As DNA, the CDR3 is TGTGCCAGCAGTTTAAGACAGTATGGCTACACCTTC. This gives the protein CASSLRQYGYTF. The chain recombines TRBV12-3 or TRBV12-4 with TRBJ1-2; tentative D call: TRBD1 (5 bases). This CDR3 comprises 12 residues. V gave up 2 bases and J gave up 5 bases, with 6 bases separating them.

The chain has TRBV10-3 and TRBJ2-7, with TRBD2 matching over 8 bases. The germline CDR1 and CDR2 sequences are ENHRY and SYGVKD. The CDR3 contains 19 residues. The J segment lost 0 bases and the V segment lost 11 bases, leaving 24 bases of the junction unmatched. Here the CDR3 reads CAVRAPGGGGPTFSYEQYF. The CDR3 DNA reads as TGTGCCGTCCGGGCCCCGGGGGGGGGCGGCCCGACGTTCTCCTACGAGCAGTACTTC.

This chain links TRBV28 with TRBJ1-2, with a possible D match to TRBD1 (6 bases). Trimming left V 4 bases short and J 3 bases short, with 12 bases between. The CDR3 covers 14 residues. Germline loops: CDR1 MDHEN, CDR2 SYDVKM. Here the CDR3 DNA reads TGTGCCAGCAGTTCGGAGGACAGATACTATGGCTACACCTTC. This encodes CASSSEDRYYGYTF.

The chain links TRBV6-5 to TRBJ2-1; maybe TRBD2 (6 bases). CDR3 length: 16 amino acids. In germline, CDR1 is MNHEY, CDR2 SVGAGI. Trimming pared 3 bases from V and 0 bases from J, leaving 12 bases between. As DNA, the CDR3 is TGTGCCAGCAGTTATTCTTCGGGACTCTCCTACAATGAGCAGTTCTTC. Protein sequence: CASSYSSGLSYNEQFF.

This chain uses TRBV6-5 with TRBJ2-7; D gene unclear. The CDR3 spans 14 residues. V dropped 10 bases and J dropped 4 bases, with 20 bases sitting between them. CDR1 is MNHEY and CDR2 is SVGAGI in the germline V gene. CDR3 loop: CATNSGFGVYEQYF. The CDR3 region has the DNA TGTGCCACCAACTCAGGTTTTGGTGTATACGAGCAGTACTTC.

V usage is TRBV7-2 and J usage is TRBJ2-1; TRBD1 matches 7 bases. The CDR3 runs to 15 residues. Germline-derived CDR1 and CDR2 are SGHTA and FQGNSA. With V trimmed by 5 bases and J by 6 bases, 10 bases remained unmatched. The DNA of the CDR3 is TGTGCCAGCAGCCCAGACAGGGTCCGTGGCAATGAGCAGTTCTTC. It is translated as CASSPDRVRGNEQFF.

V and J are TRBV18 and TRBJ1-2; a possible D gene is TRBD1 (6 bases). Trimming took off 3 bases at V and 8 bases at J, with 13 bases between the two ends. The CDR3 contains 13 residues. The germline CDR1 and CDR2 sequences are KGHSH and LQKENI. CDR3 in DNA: TGTGCCAGCTCACCTACGACAGGTGAAGGCTACACCTTC. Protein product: CASSPTTGEGYTF.

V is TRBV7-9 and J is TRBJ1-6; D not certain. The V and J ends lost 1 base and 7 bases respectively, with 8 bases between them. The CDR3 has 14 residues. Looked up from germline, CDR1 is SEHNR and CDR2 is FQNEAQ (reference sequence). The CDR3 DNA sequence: TGTGCCAGCAGCTTAGGAGCGGGAAATTCACCCCTCCACTTT. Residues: CASSLGAGNSPLHF.

CDR3 nucleotide sequence: TGTGCCAGCACCCTTGTGCCGGGGGAGAACACTGAAGCTTTCTTT. As protein: CASTLVPGENTEAFF. The V gene is TRBV6-5, the J gene TRBJ1-1; possible D gene TRBD1, 5 bases. V was trimmed by 7 bases and J by 1 base, leaving 16 bases between them. The length of the CDR3 is 15 residues. Germline V gene sequence: CDR1 MNHEY, CDR2 SVGAGI.

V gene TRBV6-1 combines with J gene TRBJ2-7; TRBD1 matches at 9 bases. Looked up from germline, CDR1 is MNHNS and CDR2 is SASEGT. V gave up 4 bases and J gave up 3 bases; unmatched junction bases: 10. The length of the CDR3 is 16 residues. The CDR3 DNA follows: TGTGCCAGCAGTGGATTCAAACAGGGGGCCCTCTACGAGCAGTACTTC. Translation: CASSGFKQGALYEQYF.